The 28 T cell receptor beta chains reported below all come from one sample, sequenced in a study of blood T cells in healthy people across ages. A second PCR, run for roughly 6 to 11 cycles, used a sample-barcoded 5' primer plus a J-beta primer mix. TCRdb passed the 5' RACE reads through MiXCR, listing each CDR3 protein once. The table records about 1.6 million distinct CDR3 sequences, about 31% of them present only once. The sample comprised blood. All receptors derive from a woman in her twenties or thirties in good health.

This clonotype was found a few times. The gene calls are TRBV7-8 and TRBJ2-1, with TRBD1 matching over 7 bases. With 3 bases clipped from V and 6 bases from J, the junction kept 11 bases outside the gene matches. CDR1 is SGHVS and CDR2 is FQNEAQ in the germline V gene. The CDR3 spans 16 residues. As DNA, the CDR3 is TGTGCCAGCAGCTTGCGTAAACAGGGGAAGGGCAATGAGCAGTTCTTC. This codes for CASSLRKQGKGNEQFF.

This clonotype has only a few counts. The chain has TRBV9 and TRBJ2-5; 7 nucleotides match TRBD2. Germline values: CDR1 SGDLS, CDR2 YYNGEE. CDR3 length: 14 residues. Trimming took 3 bases from V and 5 from J; bases not matched to a gene: 7. In nucleotides, the CDR3 is TGTGCCAGCAGCGCCGGCGGGGGATGGGAGACCCAGTACTTC. This codes for CASSAGGGWETQYF.

This chain links TRBV9 with TRBJ2-3; D perhaps matches TRBD1 (6 bases). The CDR3 is 15 amino acids. Germline V lookup: CDR1 SGDLS, CDR2 YYNGEE. Trimming cost V 0 bases and J 0 bases, with 8 bases left between them. The CDR3, as DNA: TGTGCCAGCAGCGTAGGGACAGTTAGCACAGATACGCAGTATTTT. Amino acids: CASSVGTVSTDTQYF.

The chain has TRBV11-2 and TRBJ2-1; 7 nucleotides match TRBD2. From germline, CDR1 is SGHAT and CDR2 FQNNGV. The CDR3 has 15 residues. V lost 5 bases and J lost 5; bases outside the gene matches: 9. The CDR3 spells CASSPRAGYHNEQFF. CDR3 DNA: TGTGCCAGCAGCCCACGAGCGGGGTATCACAATGAGCAGTTCTTC.

This chain connects TRBV13 to TRBJ2-7; 12 nucleotides match TRBD2. Germline CDR1 and CDR2: PRHDT and FYEKMQ (reference sequence). The CDR3 sequence is 15 residues long. The J segment lost 2 bases and the V segment lost 4 bases, leaving 3 bases of the junction unmatched. In DNA, the CDR3 is TGTGCCAGCAGCTGGACTAGCGGGGCTCCCTACGAGCAGTACTTC. It specifies CASSWTSGAPYEQYF.

The chain links TRBV12-3 or TRBV12-4 to TRBJ2-7, with a possible D match to TRBD1 (5 bases). V was cut by 6 bases and J by 1 base, with 10 bases left in between. This CDR3 region has 13 residues. CDR3 in DNA: TGTGCCAGCAGGTGGGGCAGATCCTACGAGCAGTACTTC. Amino acid sequence: CASRWGRSYEQYF.

This clonotype has only a few counts. CDR3 DNA: TGTGCCAGCAGCCAAGATCGGGGGGCCGGGAACACTGAAGCTTTCTTT. This translates into CASSQDRGAGNTEAFF. The rearrangement joins TRBV4-2 to TRBJ1-1; weak D call: TRBD1 (6 bases). CDR1 is LGHNA and CDR2 is YNFKEQ in the germline V gene. The CDR3 totals 16 residues. Trimming left V 0 bases short and J 1 base short, with 12 bases between.

This sequence joins TRBV2 and TRBJ2-1; 9 nucleotides line up with TRBD2. The germline CDR1 and CDR2 sequences are SNHLY and FYNNEI. The CDR3 totals 15 residues. J gave up 5 bases and V 3 bases, and 5 bases lay outside the gene matches. The CDR3 is CASSDSSGTHNEQFF. The CDR3 DNA is TGTGCCAGCAGTGATTCTAGCGGGACGCACAATGAGCAGTTCTTC.

The chain has TRBV7-2 and TRBJ2-7; TRBD2 matches 8 bases. Germline-derived CDR1 and CDR2 are SGHTA and FQGNSA. CDR3 length: 17 amino acids. Unmatched junction bases numbered 8, after V lost 1 base and J lost 0 bases. The CDR3 reads CASSLEGPGGASYEQYF. The CDR3 DNA reads as TGTGCCAGCAGCTTAGAGGGCCCGGGGGGGGCCTCCTACGAGCAGTACTTC. The whole variable domain, remainder taken from reference TRBV7-2 and TRBJ2-7, is GAGVSQSPSNKVTEKGKDVELRCDPISGHTALYWYRQSLGQGLEFLIYFQGNSAPDKSGLPSDRFSAERTGGSVSTLTIQRTQQEDSAVYLCASSLEGPGGASYEQYFGPGTRLTVT.

This clonotype occurred a few times. This chain links TRBV7-9 with TRBJ2-5; a possible D gene is TRBD2 (6 bases). Looked up from germline, CDR1 is SEHNR and CDR2 is FQNEAQ (reference sequence). With 5 bases removed from V and 5 bases from J, the gap between germline ends came to 12 bases. This CDR3 comprises 13 residues. Here the CDR3 reads CASSIRAGETQYF. The CDR3, as DNA: TGTGCCAGCAGCATCAGGGCGGGGGAGACCCAGTACTTC.

The V call is TRBV18, the J call TRBJ2-5; 8 bases fit TRBD1. Germline V gives CDR1 KGHSH, CDR2 LQKENI. The CDR3 contains 18 residues. With V trimmed by 4 bases and J by 5 bases, 18 bases remained unmatched. This CDR3 is CASSLLGMRTGRIETQYF. Here the CDR3 DNA reads TGTGCCAGCTCACTCCTGGGGATGCGGACAGGGAGGATTGAGACCCAGTACTTC. The entire variable domain, with the rest obtained from reference TRBV18 and TRBJ2-5, is as follows: NAGVMQNPRHLVRRRGQEARLRCSPMKGHSHVYWYRQLPEEGLKFMVYLQKENIIDESGMPKERFSAEFPKEGPSILRIQQVVRGDSAAYFCASSLLGMRTGRIETQYFGPGTRLLVL.

This chain joins TRBV5-1 and TRBJ2-3; no clear D. The CDR3 spans 14 residues. Trimming shortened V by 4 bases and J by 6 bases, and 15 bases separated the two germline ends. CDR1 and CDR2 (germline): SGHRS, YFSETQ. The DNA of the CDR3 is TGCGCCAGCAGCAGGTTCGGCAGCTCTGATACGCAGTATTTT. Translated: CASSRFGSSDTQYF.

CDR3 sequence reads: CASSVGALGTYTGELFF. As DNA, the CDR3 is TGTGCCAGCAGCGTAGGAGCCCTTGGAACCTACACCGGGGAGCTGTTTTTT. The chain is built from TRBV9 and TRBJ2-2; no definite D call. Germline lookup yields CDR1 SGDLS and CDR2 YYNGEE. The CDR3 is 17 amino acids. Trimming shortened V by 0 bases and J by 3 bases, and 15 bases separated the two germline ends.

Worth noting for this clonotype: Relative to the germline gene, one junction end is altered; a read error may explain this. The chain couples TRBV7-2 to TRBJ2-7, with TRBD1 as a possible D gene (5 bases). Per the germline V gene, CDR1 is SGHTA and CDR2 is FQGNSA. CDR3 size: 14 residues. CDR3 residues: CVSSPDPGKYEQYF. The DNA for the CDR3 is TGTGTCAGCAGTCCAGACCCAGGGAAGTACGAGCAGTACTTC.

The gene calls are TRBV20-1 and TRBJ2-3, with D tentatively TRBD2 (5 bases). From germline, CDR1 is DFQATT and CDR2 SNEGSKA (reference sequence). V lost 5 bases, J lost 2 bases, and 17 bases lay in between. The CDR3 runs to 15 residues. This CDR3 reads CSAGLDPTITDTQYF. DNA of the CDR3: TGCAGTGCTGGACTCGACCCTACTATCACAGATACGCAGTATTTT.

This clonotype occurred a few times. This rearrangement joins TRBV6-6 to TRBJ2-2; D gene unclear. Germline CDR1 and CDR2: MNHNY and SVGAGI (reference sequence). The CDR3 has 11 residues. Trimming took off 5 bases at V and 7 bases at J, with 5 bases between the two ends. CDR3 DNA: TGTGCCAGCAGTACGAGCGGGGAGCTGTTTTTT. Translated: CASSTSGELFF.

The chain is built from TRBV7-9 and TRBJ1-1; 7 bases map to TRBD1. The CDR3 spans 15 residues. Germline lookup yields CDR1 SEHNR and CDR2 FQNEAQ (reference sequence). V lost 2 bases and J lost 4; bases outside the gene matches: 7. CDR3 coding DNA: TGTGCCAGCAGCTTACCGACAGGGTCGAGCACTGAAGCTTTCTTT. Amino acid sequence: CASSLPTGSSTEAFF.

In nucleotides, the CDR3 is TGCAGTGCGGCCGAACTGGGCCCTAATGAAAAACTGTTTTTT. Translating it yields CSAAELGPNEKLFF. The chain links TRBV20-1 to TRBJ1-4; no reliable D call. The CDR3 covers 14 residues. V lost 6 bases and J lost 3, with 14 bases in between. The germline V gene has CDR1 DFQATT and CDR2 SNEGSKA (reference sequence).

The gene calls are TRBV15 and TRBJ2-1; 8 bases are shared with TRBD2. Germline CDR1 and CDR2: LNHNV and YYDKDF (reference sequence). This CDR3 has 14 amino acids. Trimming cost V 1 base and J 10 bases; bases outside gene matches: 6. CDR3 DNA: TGTGCCACCAGCAGAGGAGGCGGGAGGATCGAGCAGTTCTTC. Protein: CATSRGGGRIEQFF.

V and J are TRBV7-2 and TRBJ2-5; 11 nucleotides match TRBD2. The CDR3 runs to 16 residues. CDR1 is SGHTA, CDR2 FQGNSA, per germline. V was clipped by 1 base and J by 5 bases; unmatched bases: 6. The CDR3 spells CASSLGLAGPAETQYF. CDR3 nucleotide sequence: TGTGCCAGCAGCTTAGGACTAGCGGGGCCCGCGGAGACCCAGTACTTC.

The sample holds a few counts of this clonotype. The chain is built from TRBV6-6 and TRBJ1-1; D not resolved. The CDR3 loop spans 16 amino acids. CDR1 is MNHNY, CDR2 SVGAGI, per germline (reference sequence). Trimming took off 7 bases at V and 2 bases at J, with 20 bases between the two ends. The CDR3 sequence is CASNKGGRTLNTEAFF. The CDR3 nucleotides read TGTGCCAGCAATAAGGGCGGGCGGACCCTAAACACTGAAGCTTTCTTT.

This clonotype was counted ten times or more. The V gene is TRBV20-1, the J gene TRBJ2-1; the D gene is possibly TRBD2 (7 bases). Germline V gene lookup returns CDR1 DFQATT and CDR2 SNEGSKA (reference sequence). The CDR3 consists of 12 residues. Trimming pared 5 bases from V and 8 bases from J, leaving 13 bases between. The chain's CDR3 is CSARRGAYEQFF. Written as DNA, the CDR3 is TGCAGTGCTCGACGGGGGGCCTATGAGCAGTTCTTC.

This clonotype occurred a few times. J is TRBJ2-3 and V is TRBV9, with 7 bases matching TRBD2. The CDR3 contains 15 residues. Germline trimming cut 0 bases from V and 2 bases from J; bases unmatched to any gene: 3. From germline, CDR1 is SGDLS and CDR2 YYNGEE. CDR3 DNA sequence: TGTGCCAGCAGCGTAGGCGGGAGTGCCACAGATACGCAGTATTTT. Translating gives CASSVGGSATDTQYF.

This clonotype was seen just once. The V gene is TRBV30, the J gene TRBJ2-5; 10 nucleotides align to TRBD1. CDR3 length: 16 amino acids. CDR1 and CDR2 (germline): GTSNPN, SVGIG (reference sequence). After removal of 3 bases from V and 2 bases from J, the junction contained 9 bases not matched to a gene. CDR3 in amino acids: CAWRGGLGQGQETQYF. Written as DNA, the CDR3 is TGTGCCTGGAGGGGGGGGTTGGGACAGGGGCAAGAGACCCAGTACTTC.

This clonotype was counted ten times or more. The chain employs TRBV9 and TRBJ2-3, with 8 bases that match TRBD1. CDR3 length: 16 residues. Looked up from germline, CDR1 is SGDLS and CDR2 is YYNGEE. V shed 0 bases, J shed 4 bases, and the junction held 7 bases outside the gene matches. The CDR3: CASSVVTGGIADTQYF. Written as DNA, the CDR3 is TGTGCCAGCAGCGTAGTAACAGGGGGTATCGCAGATACGCAGTATTTT.

The rearrangement joins TRBV3-1 to TRBJ1-1; no definite D call. This CDR3 contains 16 residues. CDR1 and CDR2 (germline): LGHDT, YNNKEL (reference sequence). V dropped 2 bases and J dropped 4 bases, with 17 bases sitting between them. Here the CDR3 DNA reads TGTGCCAGCAGCCAAACCGTTGTCACCGGAGGCACTGAAGCTTTCTTT. It specifies CASSQTVVTGGTEAFF.

As regards this clonotype: At one boundary the junction diverges from the germline segment, which might be a read error. The V call is TRBV7-3, the J call TRBJ1-1, with TRBD1 matching over 11 bases. Germline-derived CDR1 and CDR2 are SGHTA and FQGTGA. There are 15 residues in the CDR3. This CDR3 reads CASSVTGTGGTEAFF. The CDR3 nucleotides are TGTGCCAGCAGCGTAACCGGGACAGGGGGCACTGAAGCTTTCTTT.

The chain combines TRBV6-6 with TRBJ1-2, with TRBD1 matching over 9 bases. The CDR3 runs to 15 residues. Germline-derived CDR1 and CDR2 are MNHNY and SVGAGI (reference sequence). The junction had 5 bases not matched to a gene; V was cut back by 2 bases and J by 4 bases. DNA of the CDR3: TGTGCCAGCAGTTACGGGGACAGGGAGGCCTATGGCTACACCTTC. Its protein is CASSYGDREAYGYTF.